One and the same sample provided the 27 T cell receptor beta chains below, sequenced in a study of cytomegalovirus exposure and HLA in healthy donors. 60 Vbeta and 13 Jbeta primers were used in PCR. The method was immunoSEQ multiplex PCR; TCRdb's version includes in-frame clones alone and lacks a portion of them. The sample consists of roughly 34,000 clones, around 80% of them appearing once. Source material: PBMCs. All receptors come from a woman aged 18-29 years in good health and CMV-seronegative.

This chain links TRBV7-6 with TRBJ2-7, with D maybe TRBD1 (6 bases). The CDR3 extends over 15 amino acids. Germline-derived CDR1 and CDR2 are SGHVS and FNYEAQ. Between the trimmed V and J ends, which lost 2 bases and 7 bases, there was a span of 18 bases. The CDR3 nucleotides are TGTGCCAGCAGCTTAATACAGGGAGCTACGTTTGAGCAGTACTTC. It codes for CASSLIQGATFEQYF.

The gene calls are TRBV6-5 and TRBJ1-1; a possible D gene is TRBD1 (5 bases). Germline CDR1 is MNHEY and CDR2 is SVGAGI. V gave up 6 bases and J gave up 6 bases, with 8 bases separating them. The length of the CDR3 is 11 residues. For the CDR3, the DNA is TGTGCCAGCAGCCAAGGGGCTGAAGCTTTCTTT. Amino acids: CASSQGAEAFF.

V gene TRBV5-5 combines with J gene TRBJ1-5; D is unclear. CDR1 and CDR2 (germline): SGHKS, YYEKEE (reference sequence). The CDR3 sequence is 15 residues long. V was pared by 1 base and J by 4 bases, with 12 bases between. The CDR3 here is CASSLTTGSNQPQHF. CDR3 nucleotide sequence: TGTGCCAGCAGCTTGACCACCGGGTCAAATCAGCCCCAGCATTTT.

The chain carries TRBV11-1 and TRBJ2-7; the D is unclear. This CDR3 has 13 residues. Per the germline V gene, CDR1 is SGHAT and CDR2 is FQDESV (reference sequence). Trimming pared 3 bases from V and 3 bases from J, leaving 9 bases between. CDR3 sequence: CASSFYIFYEQYF. The CDR3 DNA reads as TGTGCCAGCAGCTTCTATATATTCTACGAGCAGTACTTC.

The CDR3 spells CASGLAIPGQGTQPQHF. For the CDR3, the DNA is TGTGCTAGTGGTTTGGCTATTCCGGGACAGGGAACTCAGCCCCAGCATTTT. J is TRBJ1-5 and V is TRBV12-5; 9 nucleotides agree with TRBD1. Per germline, CDR1 LGHNT and CDR2 FRNRAP. The J segment lost 6 bases and the V segment lost 1 base, leaving 10 bases of the junction unmatched. This CDR3 has 17 amino acids.

The chain carries TRBV5-4 and TRBJ1-6, with a possible D match to TRBD1 (5 bases). The CDR3 sequence is 15 residues long. Trimming left V 1 base short and J 5 bases short, with 10 bases between. The germline V gene encodes CDR1 SGHNT and CDR2 YYREEE (reference sequence). CDR3 loop: CASSLSGWDNSPLHF. The CDR3, as DNA: TGTGCCAGCAGCTTGTCAGGGTGGGATAATTCACCCCTCCACTTT.

This chain links TRBV19 with TRBJ1-5; TRBD1 is a possible D gene (5 bases). The CDR3 contains 18 residues. V was trimmed by 2 bases and J by 2 bases, leaving 19 bases between them. Germline values: CDR1 LNHDA, CDR2 SQIVND (reference sequence). CDR3 coding DNA: TGTGCCAGTAGTATATGGGGCAGGCGGGGGGAAGGCAATCAGCCCCAGCATTTT. Translating gives CASSIWGRRGEGNQPQHF.

The rearrangement uses TRBV7-7 and TRBJ2-2; 7 nucleotides agree with TRBD1. In germline, CDR1 is SSHAT, CDR2 FNYEAQ (reference sequence). Trimming at V came to 4 bases and at J to 3 bases, leaving 5 bases not matched to a gene. The CDR3 length is 15 residues. The CDR3 nucleotides read TGTGCCAGCAGCTCCGTACAGGGGTACACCGGGGAGCTGTTTTTT. This sequence encodes CASSSVQGYTGELFF.

This clone has a single count. V gene TRBV7-6 combines with J gene TRBJ1-1; D is unresolved. V was trimmed by 9 bases and J by 4 bases, leaving 12 bases between them. CDR1 is SGHVS and CDR2 is FNYEAQ in the germline V gene. The CDR3 loop spans 12 amino acids. The CDR3 coding sequence is TGTGCCAGTCTCCACCGGGGCACTGAAGCTTTCTTT. This gives the protein CASLHRGTEAFF.

V and J are TRBV28 and TRBJ1-4; D gene ambiguous. Germline values: CDR1 MDHEN, CDR2 SYDVKM. This CDR3 contains 15 residues. Trimming left V 5 bases short and J 8 bases short, with 18 bases between. This CDR3 is CASSPRQSGGEKLFF. CDR3 in DNA: TGTGCCAGCAGTCCCCGACAAAGCGGCGGAGAAAAACTGTTTTTT.

This clone is judged medium-sized (0.01 to 0.1%). The V call is TRBV4-1, the J call TRBJ2-7, with D uncertain. V lost 0 bases, J lost 3 bases, and 12 bases lay in between. Germline-derived CDR1 and CDR2 are MGHRA and YSYEKL. The CDR3 is 15 residues long. CDR3 DNA: TGCGCCAGCAGCCAAGACCAAACTCGCTACTACGAGCAGTACTTC. Protein: CASSQDQTRYYEQYF.

This chain connects TRBV7-9 to TRBJ1-4, with D perhaps matching TRBD1 (5 bases). CDR3 size: 14 residues. CDR1 and CDR2 from the germline V gene are SEHNR and FQNEAQ (reference sequence). V was pared by 6 bases and J by 3 bases, with 11 bases between. CDR3 amino acids: CASRQGFSNEKLFF. The CDR3 region has the DNA TGTGCCAGCAGGCAGGGTTTCTCTAATGAAAAACTGTTTTTT.

This chain connects TRBV7-9 to TRBJ1-2; D remains unclear. The CDR3 loop spans 13 amino acids. The germline V gene has CDR1 SEHNR and CDR2 FQNEAQ (reference sequence). Trimming left V 5 bases short and J 6 bases short, with 13 bases between. CDR3 protein: CASSLPRPDGYTF. Written as DNA, the CDR3 is TGTGCCAGCAGCCTCCCCCGCCCGGATGGCTACACCTTC.

V and J are TRBV28 and TRBJ2-5, with 9 nucleotides matching TRBD2. CDR1 and CDR2 (germline): MDHEN, SYDVKM. This CDR3 contains 15 residues. V lost 4 bases to trimming and J lost 2 bases; unmatched junction nucleotides: 5. The CDR3 DNA reads TGTGCCAGCAGTTCCCCAGCGGGAGGACAAGAGACCCAGTACTTC. Protein sequence: CASSSPAGGQETQYF.

This chain joins TRBV7-9 and TRBJ2-7; no clear D gene. The CDR3 contains 14 residues. Germline V CDR1 and CDR2: SEHNR, FQNEAQ (reference sequence). Trimming took 3 bases from V and 1 from J, leaving 10 bases between them. CDR3 sequence (DNA): TGTGCCAGCAGCTTTCTACTGGAGTCCTACGAGCAGTACTTC. Its protein product is CASSFLLESYEQYF.

The rearrangement joins TRBV19 to TRBJ1-1; 7 bases agree with TRBD1. V lost 6 bases, J lost 11 bases, and 12 bases stayed unmatched. Germline assignment: CDR1 LNHDA and CDR2 SQIVND (reference sequence). The CDR3 sequence is 13 residues long. The CDR3 loop is CASSDPYRGEAFF. The CDR3 bases are TGTGCCAGTAGCGACCCTTACAGGGGTGAGGCTTTCTTT.

CDR3 residues: CASSLLALDNEQFF. DNA of the CDR3: TGTGCCAGCAGTTTACTAGCGCTCGACAATGAGCAGTTCTTC. V gene TRBV27 combines with J gene TRBJ2-1; a weak D match, TRBD2 (6 bases). Trimming took off 2 bases at V and 5 bases at J, with 10 bases between the two ends. Per the germline V gene, CDR1 is MNHEY and CDR2 is SMNVEV (reference sequence). CDR3 length: 14 amino acids.

This chain joins TRBV18 and TRBJ1-6, with D uncertain. Germline CDR1 is KGHSH and CDR2 is LQKENI. The germline V and J ends were trimmed by 3 bases and 11 bases, with 8 bases remaining between them. The CDR3 is 12 residues long. The CDR3 loop reads CASSPREAPLHF. The CDR3 bases are TGTGCCAGCTCACCTCGGGAGGCACCCCTCCACTTT.

This clone was seen once. The rearrangement links TRBV7-9 to TRBJ2-2; TRBD1 agrees at 10 bases. The CDR3 spans 18 residues. V lost 6 bases to trimming and J lost 1 base; unmatched junction nucleotides: 11. The germline V gene has CDR1 SEHNR and CDR2 FQNEAQ (reference sequence). The CDR3 loop is CASRTSGTGAKNTGELFF. As DNA, the CDR3 is TGTGCCAGCAGGACTTCCGGGACAGGGGCCAAGAACACCGGGGAGCTGTTTTTT.

The CDR3 coding sequence is TGTGCCAGCAGCTTCGGGACAGGGTTATCCTACAATGAGCAGTTCTTC. It yields the protein CASSFGTGLSYNEQFF. The gene calls are TRBV7-3 and TRBJ2-1; TRBD1 matches 9 bases. The J segment lost 1 base and the V segment lost 3 bases, leaving 4 bases of the junction unmatched. The germline gives CDR1 SGHTA, CDR2 FQGTGA. The CDR3 is made up of 16 amino acids.

The CDR3, as DNA: TGTGCCAGCAGTGAACTCAAAGGCGGGGCCCAGGAGGACGAGCAGTACTTC. It yields the protein CASSELKGGAQEDEQYF. The V and J genes are TRBV25-1 and TRBJ2-7; D might be TRBD2 (6 bases). CDR1 is MGHDK, CDR2 SYGVNS, per germline. The V end was cut by 2 bases, the J end by 5 bases, with 22 bases between. This CDR3 has 17 amino acids.

The chain has TRBV9 and TRBJ1-2, with TRBD1 identical over 7 bases. Trimming at V came to 0 bases and at J to 6 bases, leaving 20 bases not matched to a gene. The germline gives CDR1 SGDLS, CDR2 YYNGEE. The CDR3 extends over 19 amino acids. The CDR3 sequence: CASSVDIGQVSRKWNGYTF. The CDR3 DNA is TGTGCCAGCAGCGTAGATATTGGACAGGTCTCCCGGAAGTGGAATGGCTACACCTTC.

The chain employs TRBV7-9 and TRBJ1-2; no clear D. The CDR3 extends over 14 amino acids. The germline V and J ends were trimmed by 5 bases and 2 bases, with 12 bases remaining between them. CDR1 SEHNR and CDR2 FQNEAQ come from the germline V gene (reference sequence). The CDR3 protein is CASSPRERNYGYTF. CDR3 nucleotides: TGTGCCAGCAGCCCTCGGGAACGGAACTATGGCTACACCTTC.

The V call is TRBV28, the J call TRBJ2-2, with TRBD2 matching 9 bases. CDR3 length: 15 residues. Germline CDR1 reads MDHEN; CDR2 reads SYDVKM. The J segment lost 5 bases and the V segment lost 3 bases, leaving 4 bases of the junction unmatched. CDR3 amino acids: CASSFSGRLTGELFF. The CDR3 DNA is TGTGCCAGCAGTTTCAGCGGGAGGTTAACCGGGGAGCTGTTTTTT.

The chain couples TRBV4-3 to TRBJ2-5; tentative D call: TRBD1 (5 bases). The J call is uncertain, as TRBJ2-7 better fits the DNA end. Germline lookup yields CDR1 LGHNA and CDR2 YSLEER. The CDR3 is made up of 16 amino acids. The CDR3 spells CASSQGLGPPGHEQYF. DNA of the CDR3: TGCGCCAGCAGCCAGGGGCTCGGGCCCCCAGGCCACGAGCAGTACTTC.

As concerns this clone: The junction differs from germline at one of its ends, possibly a read error. V is TRBV27 and J is TRBJ1-5; no definite D call. This CDR3 comprises 14 residues. Germline V CDR1 and CDR2: MNHEY, SMNVEV (reference sequence). The CDR3 DNA reads TGTGCCAGCAGTTTATCCTATAGCAATCAGCCCCAGAATTTT. As protein: CASSLSYSNQPQNF.

This clone was seen a handful of times. The rearrangement uses TRBV11-2 and TRBJ2-5, with D hard to call. V gave up 3 bases and J gave up 5 bases, with 4 bases separating them. The germline V gene has CDR1 SGHAT and CDR2 FQNNGV. This CDR3 has 11 residues. CDR3 protein: CASSFGETQYF. The CDR3 nucleotides are TGTGCCAGCAGCTTCGGTGAGACCCAGTACTTC. The full variable domain, with the rest looked up from reference TRBV11-2 and TRBJ2-5, is EAGVAQSPRYKIIEKRQSVAFWCNPISGHATLYWYQQILGQGPKLLIQFQNNGVVDDSQLPKDRFSAERLKGVDSTLKIQPAKLEDSAVYLCASSFGETQYFGPGTRLLVL.